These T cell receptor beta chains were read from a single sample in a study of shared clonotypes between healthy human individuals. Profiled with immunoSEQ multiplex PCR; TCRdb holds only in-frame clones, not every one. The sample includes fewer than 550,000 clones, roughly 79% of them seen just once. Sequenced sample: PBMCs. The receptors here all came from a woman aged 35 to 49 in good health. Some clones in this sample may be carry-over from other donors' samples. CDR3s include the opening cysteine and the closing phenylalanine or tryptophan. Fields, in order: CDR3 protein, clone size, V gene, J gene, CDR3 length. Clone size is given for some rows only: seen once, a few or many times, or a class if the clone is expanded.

CDR3 protein: CASSPGIGSSYEQYF
clone size: NA
V gene: TRBV11-2
J gene: TRBJ2-7
CDR3 length: 15

CDR3 protein: CASSVEGGISYNEQFF
clone size: NA
V gene: TRBV9
J gene: TRBJ2-1
CDR3 length: 16

CDR3 protein: CASSLVGGWSTDTQYF
clone size: NA
V gene: TRBV5-6
J gene: TRBJ2-3
CDR3 length: 16

CDR3 protein: CASSPGPNNYGYTF
clone size: once
V gene: TRBV19
J gene: TRBJ1-2
CDR3 length: 14

CDR3 protein: CASSLNRQNSYNEQFF
clone size: NA
V gene: TRBV7-9
J gene: TRBJ2-1
CDR3 length: 16

CDR3 protein: CASSSRLAQSYNEQFF
clone size: NA
V gene: TRBV7-9
J gene: TRBJ2-1
CDR3 length: 16

CDR3 protein: CASSLGFAGGYEQYF
clone size: NA
V gene: TRBV5-1
J gene: TRBJ2-7
CDR3 length: 15

CDR3 protein: CAISAGTGRGYSNQPQHF
clone size: NA
V gene: TRBV10-3
J gene: TRBJ1-5
CDR3 length: 18

CDR3 protein: CASSIKAETDTQYF
clone size: NA
V gene: TRBV19
J gene: TRBJ2-3
CDR3 length: 14

CDR3 protein: CASSVRAGSGELFF
clone size: NA
V gene: TRBV9
J gene: TRBJ2-2
CDR3 length: 14

CDR3 protein: CASRVTSGQETQYF
clone size: few
V gene: TRBV5-1
J gene: TRBJ2-5
CDR3 length: 14

CDR3 protein: CASRFPGLKGTSGRYEQYF
clone size: few
V gene: TRBV12-2
J gene: TRBJ2-7
CDR3 length: 19

CDR3 protein: CATNPRPLALGEQFF
clone size: NA
V gene: TRBV19
J gene: TRBJ2-1
CDR3 length: 15

CDR3 protein: CASSRTGDISYEQYF
clone size: NA
V gene: TRBV4-1
J gene: TRBJ2-7
CDR3 length: 15

CDR3 protein: CASSLYNRGHTGELFF
clone size: NA
V gene: TRBV5-1
J gene: TRBJ2-2
CDR3 length: 16

CDR3 protein: CASSQRQGESYEQYF
clone size: NA
V gene: TRBV4-2
J gene: TRBJ2-7
CDR3 length: 15

CDR3 protein: CASSLGGQNYGYTF
clone size: NA
V gene: TRBV5-6
J gene: TRBJ1-2
CDR3 length: 14

CDR3 protein: CASSPRDSRDQPQHF
clone size: NA
V gene: TRBV18
J gene: TRBJ1-5
CDR3 length: 15

CDR3 protein: CAWSVDLAGETQYF
clone size: NA
V gene: TRBV30
J gene: TRBJ2-5
CDR3 length: 14

CDR3 protein: CASRPPAGPLSYEQYF
clone size: NA
V gene: TRBV28
J gene: TRBJ2-7
CDR3 length: 16

CDR3 protein: CAIRDRTSYEQYF
clone size: NA
V gene: TRBV10-3
J gene: TRBJ2-7
CDR3 length: 13

CDR3 protein: CASRGFGNTIYF
clone size: few
V gene: TRBV28
J gene: TRBJ1-3
CDR3 length: 12

CDR3 protein: CSVEGGLAGGLYNEQFF
clone size: once
V gene: TRBV29-1
J gene: TRBJ2-1
CDR3 length: 17

CDR3 protein: CASSGLQAGGQETQYF
clone size: NA
V gene: TRBV4-2
J gene: TRBJ2-5
CDR3 length: 16

CDR3 protein: CASSEERASFF
clone size: NA
V gene: TRBV9
J gene: TRBJ1-4
CDR3 length: 11

CDR3 protein: CAISGSDYSGIGSYNEQFF
clone size: NA
V gene: TRBV10-3
J gene: TRBJ2-1
CDR3 length: 19

CDR3 protein: CASSQSLRSNTGELFF
clone size: few
V gene: TRBV4-2
J gene: TRBJ2-2
CDR3 length: 16

CDR3 protein: CASSLGGRSGELFF
clone size: NA
V gene: TRBV28
J gene: TRBJ2-2
CDR3 length: 14

CDR3 protein: CASSLRREAGYTF
clone size: few
V gene: TRBV27
J gene: TRBJ1-2
CDR3 length: 13